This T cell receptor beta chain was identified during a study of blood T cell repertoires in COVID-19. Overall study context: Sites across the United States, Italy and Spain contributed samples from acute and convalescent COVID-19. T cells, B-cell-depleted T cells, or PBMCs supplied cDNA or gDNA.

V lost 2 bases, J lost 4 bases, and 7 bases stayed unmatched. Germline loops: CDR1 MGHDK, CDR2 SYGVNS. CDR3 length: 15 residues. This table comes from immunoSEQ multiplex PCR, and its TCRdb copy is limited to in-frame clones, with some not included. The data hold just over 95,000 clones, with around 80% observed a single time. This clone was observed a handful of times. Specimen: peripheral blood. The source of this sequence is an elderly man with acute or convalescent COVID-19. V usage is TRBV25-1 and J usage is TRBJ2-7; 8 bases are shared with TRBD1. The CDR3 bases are TGTGCCAGCAGTGAACCCGGGACAGGAGGGTACGAGCAGTACTTC. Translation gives CASSEPGTGGYEQYF.